What follows are 4 T cell receptor beta chains derived from one specimen sequenced in a study of PD-1 blockade in mismatch repair-deficient tumors. Generated by immunoSEQ multiplex PCR, the TCRdb table keeps only in-frame clones and is missing some. The table includes approximately 130,000 clones, about 88% detected once. Sequencing was performed on peripheral blood, taken 44 weeks after starting pembrolizumab. The receptors were sampled from an adult with mismatch repair-deficient cancer.

V is TRBV7-9 and J is TRBJ2-3; D is possibly TRBD2 (5 bases). Trimming took 3 bases from V and 4 from J, leaving 14 bases between them. The CDR3 totals 15 residues. CDR1 SEHNR and CDR2 FQNEAQ come from the germline V gene (reference sequence). In nucleotides, the CDR3 is TGTGCCAGCAGCTTGACCGGAGGTGCGGCAGATACGCAGTATTTT. Its translation: CASSLTGGAADTQYF.

This clone was picked up one time. The rearrangement uses TRBV5-4 and TRBJ1-2, with a possible D match to TRBD1 (6 bases). Deletions cut 3 bases from V and 4 bases from J, with 13 bases between. This CDR3 is built from 14 residues. The germline gives CDR1 SGHNT, CDR2 YYREEE (reference sequence). DNA for the CDR3: TGTGCCAGCAGCTCAGACAGGTCAATCTATGGCTACACCTTC. It codes for CASSSDRSIYGYTF.

The chain combines TRBV30 with TRBJ1-2; weak D call: TRBD1 (6 bases). Looked up from germline, CDR1 is GTSNPN and CDR2 is SVGIG (reference sequence). CDR3 length: 13 residues. The V and J ends lost 2 bases and 0 bases respectively, with 7 bases between them. The CDR3 DNA is TGTGCCTGGAGTAAGGGGGCTAACTATGGCTACACCTTC. This translates into CAWSKGANYGYTF.

This CDR3 reads CASSLTAYNEQFF. The CDR3 DNA sequence: TGTGCCAGCAGCTTAACAGCTTACAATGAGCAGTTCTTC. The chain links TRBV11-2 to TRBJ2-1; no clear D gene. There are 13 residues in the CDR3. Trimming took off 2 bases at V and 4 bases at J, with 6 bases between the two ends. From germline, CDR1 is SGHAT and CDR2 FQNNGV.